These 20 T cell receptor beta chains were sequenced from one sample in a study of blood T cell repertoires in COVID-19. Clones were sequenced by immunoSEQ multiplex PCR, and TCRdb holds only the in-frame ones, with some missing. Among over 75,000 clones listed, around three quarters were seen once. The material sequenced was peripheral blood. The receptor source for this set is a man in his forties or fifties who had recovered from COVID-19.

The V and J genes are TRBV5-1 and TRBJ1-6, with 9 bases lining up with TRBD1. CDR3 length: 15 amino acids. Trimming cost V 3 bases and J 10 bases; bases outside gene matches: 8. CDR1 is SGHRS, CDR2 YFSETQ, per germline. The CDR3 DNA sequence: TGCGCCAGCAGCTCACAGGGGGCGGAGAAGTCACCCCTCCACTTT. Its translation is CASSSQGAEKSPLHF.

A few counts support this clone. The V gene is TRBV25-1, the J gene TRBJ1-4; TRBD1 agrees at 8 bases. Looked up from germline, CDR1 is MGHDK and CDR2 is SYGVNS. The ends lost 7 bases at V and 10 bases at J; junction bases unmatched: 8. The CDR3 length is 13 residues. In nucleotides, the CDR3 is TGTGCCAGCACTGACAGGGGCATAGGAAAACTGTTTTTT. Protein sequence: CASTDRGIGKLFF.

The chain has TRBV11-2 and TRBJ2-7; TRBD2 matches at 9 bases. The germline CDR1 and CDR2 sequences are SGHAT and FQNNGV. The CDR3 spans 15 residues. The V gene end was trimmed by 3 bases and the J gene end by 5 bases; junction bases not matched to a gene: 8. The chain's CDR3 is CASSFWGSGGNEQYF. The CDR3 nucleotides read TGTGCCAGCAGCTTTTGGGGTAGCGGGGGCAACGAGCAGTACTTC.

V gene TRBV7-2 combines with J gene TRBJ2-5; no clear D gene. In germline, CDR1 is SGHTA, CDR2 FQGNSA. Trimming left V 0 bases short and J 0 bases short, with 20 bases between. The CDR3 loop spans 19 amino acids. CDR3 region: CASSLAELKTSEYQETQYF. The CDR3 bases are TGTGCCAGCAGCTTAGCGGAGCTAAAAACCTCGGAATACCAAGAGACCCAGTACTTC.

In this sample, this clone turned up a few times. The chain links TRBV30 to TRBJ1-3, with D possibly TRBD1 on 5 matching bases. The V end was cut by 4 bases, the J end by 2 bases, with 12 bases between. This CDR3 contains 14 residues. Germline V gene data show CDR1 as GTSNPN and CDR2 as SVGIG (reference sequence). CDR3 nucleotide sequence: TGTGCCTGGACCCCTCGGGGGGCTGGAAACACCATATATTTT. Translation gives CAWTPRGAGNTIYF.

The CDR3 reads CGGRDSYEQYF. Here the CDR3 DNA reads TGCGGGGGGAGGGATTCCTACGAGCAGTACTTC. The gene calls are TRBV20-1 and TRBJ2-7, with 7 bases matching TRBD2. The CDR3 is 11 amino acids. The germline V gene encodes CDR1 DFQATT and CDR2 SNEGSKA (reference sequence).

The chain carries TRBV6-6 and TRBJ2-4; 14 nucleotides line up with TRBD2. Germline CDR1 MNHNY, CDR2 SVGAGI (reference sequence). The CDR3 covers 15 residues. The V and J ends lost 4 bases and 7 bases, in that order; junction bases with no gene match: 3. The CDR3 loop reads CASSSGTSGSNIQYF. The CDR3 region has the DNA TGTGCCAGCAGTTCCGGGACTAGCGGGAGCAACATTCAGTACTTC.

The V gene is TRBV9, the J gene TRBJ2-1, with D perhaps matching TRBD2 (5 bases). CDR3 size: 14 residues. Trimming stripped 0 bases from V and 7 bases from J, with 11 bases between. CDR1 and CDR2 (germline): SGDLS, YYNGEE. CDR3 nucleotide sequence: TGTGCCAGCAGCGTAGGAAGGACTTATAATGAGCAGTTCTTC. Translated, it gives CASSVGRTYNEQFF.

This clone has a count of ten or more. The V call is TRBV19, the J call TRBJ2-3, with a possible D match to TRBD1 (6 bases). The CDR3 has 16 residues. CDR1 and CDR2 (germline): LNHDA, SQIVND (reference sequence). The V end was cut by 4 bases, the J end by 4 bases, with 18 bases between. The DNA for the CDR3 is TGTGCCAGTAGTAGGGGTGGACAGTCAAACGCAGATACGCAGTATTTT. Protein product: CASSRGGQSNADTQYF.

V gene TRBV19 combines with J gene TRBJ2-1; 13 nucleotides line up with TRBD2. Germline CDR1 reads LNHDA; CDR2 reads SQIVND (reference sequence). The CDR3 totals 17 residues. V shed 4 bases, J shed 9 bases, and the junction held 12 bases outside the gene matches. CDR3 bases: TGTGCCAGTAGTAAGAGACTAGCGGGAGGACCGTGGGTTGAGCAGTTCTTC. Amino acid sequence: CASSKRLAGGPWVEQFF.

The chain has TRBV6-6 and TRBJ2-1, with D maybe TRBD1 (6 bases). This CDR3 spans 15 amino acids. The V and J ends lost 3 bases and 3 bases respectively, with 12 bases between them. Germline values: CDR1 MNHNY, CDR2 SVGAGI (reference sequence). CDR3 nucleotides: TGTGCCAGCAGTTATTTACCGGACAGCTACAATGAGCAGTTCTTC. This translates into CASSYLPDSYNEQFF.

The chain employs TRBV29-1 and TRBJ1-2; D unclear. The ends were cut back, 1 base at V and 5 bases at J, with 11 bases in the middle. Germline V gene sequence: CDR1 SQVTM, CDR2 ANQGSEA. CDR3 length equals 13 residues. The CDR3 is CSVEGGGNYGYTF. The CDR3 DNA is TGCAGCGTTGAAGGAGGCGGGAATTATGGCTACACCTTC.

This chain links TRBV30 with TRBJ1-2; 7 bases map to TRBD1. Germline values: CDR1 GTSNPN, CDR2 SVGIG (reference sequence). The trim removed 0 bases at V and 6 bases at J, leaving 4 bases unmatched. There are 13 residues in the CDR3. For the CDR3, the DNA is TGTGCCTGGAGTGTCACAAGGGGGCATGGCTACACCTTC. It specifies CAWSVTRGHGYTF.

The chain uses TRBV28 and TRBJ2-1; D is perhaps TRBD2 (6 bases). CDR3 length: 14 amino acids. The germline CDR1 and CDR2 sequences are MDHEN and SYDVKM. V shed 1 base and J shed 7 bases, with 11 bases lying between them. The CDR3 here is CASSLSSSVNEQFF. The CDR3 coding sequence is TGTGCCAGCAGTTTATCCTCTAGCGTAAATGAGCAGTTCTTC. The full variable domain, its missing parts supplied by reference TRBV28 and TRBJ2-1, is DVKVTQSSRYLVKRTGEKVFLECVQDMDHENMFWYRQDPGLGLRLIYFSYDVKMKEKGDIPEGYSVSREKKERFSLILESASTNQTSMYLCASSLSSSVNEQFFGPGTRLTVL.

This clone came up a few times. V gene TRBV5-4 combines with J gene TRBJ2-5, with 12 bases that match TRBD2. The V and J ends lost 3 bases and 1 base, in that order; junction bases with no gene match: 7. This CDR3 comprises 17 residues. Per the germline V gene, CDR1 is SGHNT and CDR2 is YYREEE (reference sequence). The CDR3 region has the DNA TGTGCCAGCAGCTCTCCTTCGACTAGCGGGGGCCAAGAGACCCAGTACTTC. The encoded protein is CASSSPSTSGGQETQYF.

The J gene is TRBJ1-4, the V gene TRBV5-1; 7 bases agree with TRBD1. With 4 bases clipped from V and 8 bases from J, the junction kept 8 bases outside the gene matches. Per the germline V gene, CDR1 is SGHRS and CDR2 is YFSETQ. The CDR3 has 14 amino acids. In DNA form, the CDR3 reads TGCGCCAGCAGCATCGACAGGGTAGAAGAAAAACTGTTTTTT. Amino acids: CASSIDRVEEKLFF.

The rearrangement uses TRBV5-1 and TRBJ1-4; 7 nucleotides line up with TRBD1. Germline CDR1 and CDR2: SGHRS and YFSETQ. V lost 7 bases to trimming and J lost 4 bases; unmatched junction nucleotides: 10. CDR3 length: 15 amino acids. The DNA of the CDR3 is TGCGCCAGCGCCCTTGGGACAGACAATAATGAAAAACTGTTTTTT. As protein: CASALGTDNNEKLFF.

The count of this clone is one. The same CDR3 arises from other DNA sequences in this sample as well. The V call is TRBV9, the J call TRBJ2-7; 7 nucleotides match TRBD1. Germline V CDR1 and CDR2: SGDLS, YYNGEE. This CDR3 contains 15 residues. The V gene end was trimmed by 0 bases and the J gene end by 1 base; junction bases not matched to a gene: 4. CDR3 sequence reads: CASSVGAGGSYEQYF. In DNA, the CDR3 is TGTGCCAGCAGCGTAGGAGCAGGGGGTTCCTACGAGCAGTACTTC.

This chain uses TRBV21-1 with TRBJ2-4; the table's D call, TRBD2, was not checked against the DNA. TRBV21-1 is a recognized pseudogene. This CDR3 is 16 amino acids long. CDR3 coding DNA: TGTGCCAGCAGCAAAGCGGCGGCCCGAGGAAAAAACATTCAGTACTTC. Amino acid sequence: CASSKAAARGKNIQYF.

The chain links TRBV10-3 to TRBJ2-3; TRBD2 agrees at 13 bases. The CDR3 consists of 18 residues. The V gene end was trimmed by 2 bases and the J gene end by 2 bases; junction bases not matched to a gene: 7. The germline V gene encodes CDR1 ENHRY and CDR2 SYGVKD. CDR3 loop: CAISEKGGLAGSTDTQYF. For the CDR3, the DNA is TGTGCCATCAGTGAGAAAGGGGGACTAGCGGGGTCCACAGATACGCAGTATTTT.